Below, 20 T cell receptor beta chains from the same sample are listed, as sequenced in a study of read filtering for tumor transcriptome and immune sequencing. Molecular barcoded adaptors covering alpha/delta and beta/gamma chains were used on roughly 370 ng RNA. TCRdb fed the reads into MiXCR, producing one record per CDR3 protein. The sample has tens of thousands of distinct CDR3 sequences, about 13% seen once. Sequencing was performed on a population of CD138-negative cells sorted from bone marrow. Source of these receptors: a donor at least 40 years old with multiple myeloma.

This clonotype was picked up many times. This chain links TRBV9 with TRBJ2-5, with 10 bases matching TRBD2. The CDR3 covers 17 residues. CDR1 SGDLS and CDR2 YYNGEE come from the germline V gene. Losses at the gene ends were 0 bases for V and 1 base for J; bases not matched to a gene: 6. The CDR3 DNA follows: TGTGCCAGCAGCGTAGGATTAGCGGGAGGTGTCCAAGAGACCCAGTACTTC. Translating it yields CASSVGLAGGVQETQYF.

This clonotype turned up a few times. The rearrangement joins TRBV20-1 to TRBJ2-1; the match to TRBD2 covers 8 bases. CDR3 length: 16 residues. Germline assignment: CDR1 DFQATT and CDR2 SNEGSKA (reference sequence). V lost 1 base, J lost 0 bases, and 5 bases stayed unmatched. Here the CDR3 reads CSARVTGGLSYNEQFF. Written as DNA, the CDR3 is TGCAGTGCTAGAGTTACGGGAGGGCTCTCCTACAATGAGCAGTTCTTC.

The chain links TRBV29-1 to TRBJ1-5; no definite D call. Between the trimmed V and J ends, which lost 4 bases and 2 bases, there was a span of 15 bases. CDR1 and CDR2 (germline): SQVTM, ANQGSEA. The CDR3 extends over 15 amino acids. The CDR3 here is CSVADGFLGNQPQHF. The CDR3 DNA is TGCAGCGTTGCGGACGGATTCTTAGGCAATCAGCCCCAGCATTTT.

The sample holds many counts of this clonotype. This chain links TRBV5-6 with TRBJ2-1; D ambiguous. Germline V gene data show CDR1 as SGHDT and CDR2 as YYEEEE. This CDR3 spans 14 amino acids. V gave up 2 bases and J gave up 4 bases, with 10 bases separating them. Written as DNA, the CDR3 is TGTGCCAGCAGCTTTGGCTACTGGTACAATGAGCAGTTCTTC. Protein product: CASSFGYWYNEQFF.

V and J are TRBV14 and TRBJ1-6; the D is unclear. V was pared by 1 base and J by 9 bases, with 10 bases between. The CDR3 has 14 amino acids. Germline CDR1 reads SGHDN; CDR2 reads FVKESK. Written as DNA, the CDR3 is TGTGCCAGCAGCCAAGGTAGAGTTCGTTCACCCCTCCACTTT. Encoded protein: CASSQGRVRSPLHF.

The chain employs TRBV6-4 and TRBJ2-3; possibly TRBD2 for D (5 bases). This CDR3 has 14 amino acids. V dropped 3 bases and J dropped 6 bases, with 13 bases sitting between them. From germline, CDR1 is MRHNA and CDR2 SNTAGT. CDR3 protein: CASSEPGKSDTQYF. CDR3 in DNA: TGTGCCAGCAGTGAGCCGGGGAAGTCGGATACGCAGTATTTT.

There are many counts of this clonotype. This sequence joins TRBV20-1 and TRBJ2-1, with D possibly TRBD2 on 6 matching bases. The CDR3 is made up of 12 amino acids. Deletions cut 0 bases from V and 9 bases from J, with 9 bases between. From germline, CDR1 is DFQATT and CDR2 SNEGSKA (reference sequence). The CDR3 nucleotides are TGCAGTGCTAGAGAACTAGCTGGTGAGCAGTTCTTC. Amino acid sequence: CSARELAGEQFF.

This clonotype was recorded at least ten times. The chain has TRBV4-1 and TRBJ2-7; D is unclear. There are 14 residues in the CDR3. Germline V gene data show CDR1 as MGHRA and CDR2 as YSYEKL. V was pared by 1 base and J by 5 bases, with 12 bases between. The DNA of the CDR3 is TGCGCCAGCAGCCAAGGGACCCTAAGCGACGAGCAGTACTTC. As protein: CASSQGTLSDEQYF.

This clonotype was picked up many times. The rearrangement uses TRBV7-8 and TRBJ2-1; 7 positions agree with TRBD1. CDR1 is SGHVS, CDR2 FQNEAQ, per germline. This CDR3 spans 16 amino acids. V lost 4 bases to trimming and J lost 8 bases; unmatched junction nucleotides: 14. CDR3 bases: TGTGCCAGCAGCTCCCGACAGGGCATGGACGGGTATGAGCAGTTCTTC. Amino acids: CASSSRQGMDGYEQFF.

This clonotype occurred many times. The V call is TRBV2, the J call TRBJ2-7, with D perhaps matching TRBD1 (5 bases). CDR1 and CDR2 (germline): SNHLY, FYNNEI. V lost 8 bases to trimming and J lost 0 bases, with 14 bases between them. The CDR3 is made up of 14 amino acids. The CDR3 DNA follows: TGTGCCAGCCGAAGGACGGACACCTCCTACGAGCAGTACTTC. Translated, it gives CASRRTDTSYEQYF.

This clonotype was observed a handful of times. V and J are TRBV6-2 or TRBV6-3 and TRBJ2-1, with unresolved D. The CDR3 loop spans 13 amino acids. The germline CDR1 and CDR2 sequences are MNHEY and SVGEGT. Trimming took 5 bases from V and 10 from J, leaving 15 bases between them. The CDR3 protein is CASSQPPSQEQFF. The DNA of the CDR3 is TGTGCCAGCAGTCAGCCCCCTAGTCAGGAGCAGTTCTTC.

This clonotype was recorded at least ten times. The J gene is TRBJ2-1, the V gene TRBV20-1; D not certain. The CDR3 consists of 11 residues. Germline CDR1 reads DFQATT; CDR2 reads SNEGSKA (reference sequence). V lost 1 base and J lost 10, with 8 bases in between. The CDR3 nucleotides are TGCAGTGCTAGAGTCGAGGCCGAGCAGTTCTTC. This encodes CSARVEAEQFF.

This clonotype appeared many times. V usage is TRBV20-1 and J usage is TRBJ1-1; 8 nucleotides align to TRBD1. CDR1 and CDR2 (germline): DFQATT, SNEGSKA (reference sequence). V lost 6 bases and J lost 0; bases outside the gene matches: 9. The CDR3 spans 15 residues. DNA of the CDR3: TGCAGTGCCCCCGACAGGGGAGGGATGAACACTGAAGCTTTCTTT. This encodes CSAPDRGGMNTEAFF.

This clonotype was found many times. The chain's CDR3 is CASSQEPLAGAGANVLTF. CDR3 bases: TGCGCCAGCAGCCAAGAACCCCTAGCGGGAGCTGGGGCCAACGTCCTGACTTTC. The chain is built from TRBV4-1 and TRBJ2-6; 10 nucleotides match TRBD2. Unmatched junction bases numbered 4, after V lost 0 bases and J lost 2 bases. This CDR3 is 18 amino acids long. Per the germline V gene, CDR1 is MGHRA and CDR2 is YSYEKL.

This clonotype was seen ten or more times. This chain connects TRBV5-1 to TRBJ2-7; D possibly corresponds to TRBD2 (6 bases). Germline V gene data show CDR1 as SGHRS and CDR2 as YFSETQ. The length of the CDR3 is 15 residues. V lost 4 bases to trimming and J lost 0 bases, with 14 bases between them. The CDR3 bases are TGCGCCAGCAGCCCTCGGGACTTCAGCTCCTACGAGCAGTACTTC. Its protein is CASSPRDFSSYEQYF.

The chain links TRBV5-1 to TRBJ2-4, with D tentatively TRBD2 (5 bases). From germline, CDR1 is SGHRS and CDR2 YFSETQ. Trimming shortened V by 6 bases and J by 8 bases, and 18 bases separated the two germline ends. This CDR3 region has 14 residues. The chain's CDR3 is CASNLGPRADIQYF. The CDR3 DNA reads TGCGCCAGCAACCTGGGCCCGCGGGCGGACATTCAGTACTTC.

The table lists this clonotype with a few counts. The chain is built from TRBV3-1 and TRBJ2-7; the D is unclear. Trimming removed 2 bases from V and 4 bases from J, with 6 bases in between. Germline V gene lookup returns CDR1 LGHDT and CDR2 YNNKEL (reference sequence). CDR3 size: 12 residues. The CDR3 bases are TGTGCCAGCAGCCAAAGCCATTACGAGCAGTACTTC. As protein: CASSQSHYEQYF.

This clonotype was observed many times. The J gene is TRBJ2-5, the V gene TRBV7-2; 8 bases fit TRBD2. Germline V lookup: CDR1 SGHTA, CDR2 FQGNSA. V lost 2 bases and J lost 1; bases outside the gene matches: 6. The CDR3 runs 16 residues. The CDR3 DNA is TGTGCCAGCAGCTTATTTGCGGGAGGACTCCAAGAGACCCAGTACTTC. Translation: CASSLFAGGLQETQYF.

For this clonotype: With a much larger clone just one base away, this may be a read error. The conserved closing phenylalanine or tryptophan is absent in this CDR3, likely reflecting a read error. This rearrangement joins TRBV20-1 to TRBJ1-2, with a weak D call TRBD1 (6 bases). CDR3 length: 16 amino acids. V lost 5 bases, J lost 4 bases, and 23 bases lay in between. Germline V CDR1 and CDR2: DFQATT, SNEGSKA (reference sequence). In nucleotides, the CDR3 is TGCAGTGCTGCCACAGGGAGCCTTTCCCTGGGCTATGGCTACACCCTC. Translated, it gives CSAATGSLSLGYGYTL.

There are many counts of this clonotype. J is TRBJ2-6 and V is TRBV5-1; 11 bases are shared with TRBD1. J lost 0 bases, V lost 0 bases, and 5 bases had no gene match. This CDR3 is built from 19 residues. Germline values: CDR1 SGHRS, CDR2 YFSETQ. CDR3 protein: CASSLGVGTGGSGANVLTF. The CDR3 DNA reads TGCGCCAGCAGCTTGGGGGTCGGGACAGGGGGCTCTGGGGCCAACGTCCTGACTTTC. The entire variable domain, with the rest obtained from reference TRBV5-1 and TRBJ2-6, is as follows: KAGVTQTPRYLIKTRGQQVTLSCSPISGHRSVSWYQQTPGQGLQFLFEYFSETQRNKGNFPGRFSGRQFSNSRSEMNVSTLELGDSALYLCASSLGVGTGGSGANVLTFGAGSRLTVL.